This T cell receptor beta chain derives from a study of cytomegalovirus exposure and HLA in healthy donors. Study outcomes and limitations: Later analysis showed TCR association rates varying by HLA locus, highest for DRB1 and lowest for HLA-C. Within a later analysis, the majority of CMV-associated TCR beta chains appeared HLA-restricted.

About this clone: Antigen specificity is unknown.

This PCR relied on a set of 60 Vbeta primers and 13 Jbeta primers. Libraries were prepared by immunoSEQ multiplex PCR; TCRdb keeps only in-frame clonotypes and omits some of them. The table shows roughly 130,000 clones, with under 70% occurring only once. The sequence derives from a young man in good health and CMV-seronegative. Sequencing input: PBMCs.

The CDR3 region is CASSLGTYEQYF. The CDR3 DNA follows: TGTGCCAGCAGCTTGGGCACATACGAGCAGTACTTC. The V and J genes are TRBV5-6 and TRBJ2-7, with D unresolved. The CDR3 consists of 12 residues. CDR1 is SGHDT and CDR2 is YYEEEE in the germline V gene. V lost 0 bases, J lost 4 bases, and 5 bases lay in between.